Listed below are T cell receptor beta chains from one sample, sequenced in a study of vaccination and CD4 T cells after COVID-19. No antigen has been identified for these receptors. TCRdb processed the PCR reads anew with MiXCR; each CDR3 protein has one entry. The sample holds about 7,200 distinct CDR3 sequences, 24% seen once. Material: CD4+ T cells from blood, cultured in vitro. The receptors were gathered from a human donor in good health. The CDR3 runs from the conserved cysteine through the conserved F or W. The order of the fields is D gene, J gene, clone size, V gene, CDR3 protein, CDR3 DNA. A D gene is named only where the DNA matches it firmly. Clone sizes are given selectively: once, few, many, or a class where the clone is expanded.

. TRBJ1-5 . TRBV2 CASSEGGAGAVNQPQHF TGTGCCAGCAGTGAAGGGGGGGCGGGGGCTGTCAATCAGCCCCAGCATTTT
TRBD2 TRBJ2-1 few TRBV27 CASSPGGVFANEQFF TGTGCCAGCAGCCCCGGGGGGGTGTTTGCTAATGAGCAGTTCTTC
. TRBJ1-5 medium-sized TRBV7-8 CASSILGQPQHF TGTGCCAGCAGCATCCTGGGGCAGCCCCAGCATTTT
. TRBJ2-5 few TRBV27 CASSWQGQETQYF TGTGCCAGCAGTTGGCAGGGTCAAGAGACCCAGTACTTC
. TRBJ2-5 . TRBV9 CASSSPGWETQYF TGTGCCAGCAGCTCCCCAGGCTGGGAGACCCAGTACTTC
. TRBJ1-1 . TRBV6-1 CASSEARGRVMAFF TGTGCCAGCAGTGAAGCGCGGGGCAGGGTGATGGCTTTCTTT
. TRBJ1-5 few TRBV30 CAWSYVDQPQHF TGTGCCTGGAGTTACGTGGATCAGCCCCAGCATTTT
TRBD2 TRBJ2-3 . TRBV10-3 CAISEGLAASDTQYF TGTGCCATCAGTGAGGGACTAGCTGCCTCAGATACGCAGTATTTT
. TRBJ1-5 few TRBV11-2 CASSLGAGSQHF TGTGCCAGCAGCTTAGGGGCAGGGTCCCAGCATTTT
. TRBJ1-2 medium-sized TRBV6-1 CASSREGRGYGYTF TGTGCCAGCAGCCGCGAGGGACGCGGCTATGGCTACACCTTC
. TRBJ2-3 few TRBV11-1 CASSSRPVLTDTQYF TGTGCCAGCAGCTCGCGCCCAGTCTTGACAGATACGCAGTATTTT
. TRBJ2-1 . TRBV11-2 CASSLGLLAEQFF TGTGCCAGCAGTTTAGGACTGCTAGCGGAGCAGTTCTTC
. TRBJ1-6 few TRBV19 CASTPLGGGYNSPLHF TGTGCCAGTACCCCTTTGGGGGGTGGATATAATTCACCCCTCCACTTT
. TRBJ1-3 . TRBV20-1 CSASLDSGNTIYF TGCAGTGCTAGTTTAGACTCTGGAAACACCATATATTTT
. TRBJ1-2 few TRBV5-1 CASSPEGTNYGYTF TGCGCCAGCAGCCCAGAGGGAACGAACTATGGCTACACCTTC
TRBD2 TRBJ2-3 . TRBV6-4 CASSDFETSGGATDTQYF TGTGCCAGCAGTGACTTTGAGACTAGCGGGGGGGCCACAGATACGCAGTATTTT
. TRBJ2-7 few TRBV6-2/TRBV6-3 CASSFTTGSSYEQYF TGTGCCAGCAGTTTTACAACAGGGAGCTCCTACGAGCAGTACTTC
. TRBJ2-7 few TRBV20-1 CSAGGAGEKQYF TGCAGTGCGGGGGGGGCAGGAGAGAAGCAGTACTTC
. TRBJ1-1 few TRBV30 CAWQGNLNTEAFF TGTGCCTGGCAGGGGAATCTGAACACTGAAGCTTTCTTT
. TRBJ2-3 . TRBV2 CASITDTSTDTQYF TGTGCCAGTATCACAGATACTAGCACAGATACGCAGTATTTT
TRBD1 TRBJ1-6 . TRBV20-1 CSAPGGSPGSNSPLHF TGCAGTGCCCCAGGGGGGAGTCCGGGGTCCAATTCACCCCTCCACTTT
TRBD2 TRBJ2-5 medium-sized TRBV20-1 CSASGGAVETQYF TGCAGTGCTAGCGGGGGGGCGGTGGAGACCCAGTACTTC
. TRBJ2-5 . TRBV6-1 CASRRGSPETQYF TGTGCCAGCCGACGGGGGAGCCCAGAGACCCAGTACTTC
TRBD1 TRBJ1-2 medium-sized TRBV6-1 CASTRTGLVNYGYTF TGTGCCAGCACTCGGACAGGGTTGGTAAACTATGGCTACACCTTC
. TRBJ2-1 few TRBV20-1 CSAKTPTEYEQFF TGCAGTGCTAAAACGCCGACAGAGTATGAGCAGTTCTTC
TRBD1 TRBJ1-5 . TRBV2 CASSKDRRNQPQHF TGTGCCAGCAGCAAGGACAGGAGAAATCAGCCCCAGCATTTT
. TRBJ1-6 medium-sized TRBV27 CASSLGGGRGIVSPLHF TGTGCCAGCAGTTTGGGAGGGGGTCGAGGAATTGTTTCACCCCTCCACTTT
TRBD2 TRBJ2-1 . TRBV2 CATIGTNTYNEQFF TGTGCCACCATAGGGACTAATACCTACAATGAGCAGTTCTTC
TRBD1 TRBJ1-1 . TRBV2 CASIGTGNTEAFF TGTGCCAGCATCGGGACAGGGAACACTGAAGCTTTCTTT
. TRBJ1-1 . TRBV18 CASSPLHYGGVNTEAFF TGTGCCAGCTCACCACTTCATTACGGGGGGGTGAACACTGAAGCTTTCTTT
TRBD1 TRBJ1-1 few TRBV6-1 CASKNEQGQGTEAFF TGTGCCAGCAAGAACGAACAGGGACAGGGCACTGAAGCTTTCTTT
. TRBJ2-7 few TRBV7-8 CASSYREGRYEQYF TGTGCCAGCAGCTACCGTGAGGGGAGATACGAGCAGTACTTC
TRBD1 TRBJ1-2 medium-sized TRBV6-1 CASRRQGAYGYTF TGTGCCAGCAGGCGACAGGGGGCCTATGGCTACACCTTC
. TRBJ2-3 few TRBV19 CASKSTGSDTQYF TGTGCCAGTAAGTCGACAGGCTCAGATACGCAGTATTTT
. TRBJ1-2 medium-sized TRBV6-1 CASQGNNYGYTF TGTGCCAGCCAGGGGAACAACTATGGCTACACCTTC
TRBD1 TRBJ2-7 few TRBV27 CASRTKDRRSYEQYF TGTGCCAGCAGGACCAAGGACAGGCGCTCCTACGAGCAGTACTTC
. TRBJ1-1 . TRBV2 CASSDSPGATEAFF TGTGCCAGCAGTGATTCCCCAGGGGCGACTGAAGCTTTCTTT
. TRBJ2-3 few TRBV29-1 CSVGGEDTQYF TGCAGCGTTGGTGGGGAAGATACGCAGTATTTT
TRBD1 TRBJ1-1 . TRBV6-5 CASSYLGTVNTEAFF TGTGCCAGCAGTTATCTGGGGACAGTGAACACTGAAGCTTTCTTT
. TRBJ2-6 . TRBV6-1 CASRAPSANVLTF TGTGCCAGCAGAGCCCCCTCGGCCAACGTCCTGACTTTC
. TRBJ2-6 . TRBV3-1 CASSNGGGGANVLTF TGTGCCAGCAGTAACGGTGGTGGTGGGGCCAACGTCCTGACTTTC
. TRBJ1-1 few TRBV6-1 CASRPLQTNTEAFF TGTGCCAGCAGGCCCCTTCAGACCAACACTGAAGCTTTCTTT
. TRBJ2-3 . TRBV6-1 CASSEHQGRGTDTQYF TGTGCCAGCAGTGAACATCAGGGCAGGGGCACAGATACGCAGTATTTT
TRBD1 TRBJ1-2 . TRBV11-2 CASSFPDRRGYTF TGTGCCAGCAGCTTCCCGGACAGGCGCGGCTACACCTTC
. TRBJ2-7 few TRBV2 CASSARQGREKPYEQYF TGTGCCAGCAGTGCAAGACAGGGGAGGGAGAAGCCCTACGAGCAGTACTTC
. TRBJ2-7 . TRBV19 CASSMAVTYEQYF TGTGCCAGTAGTATGGCGGTTACCTACGAGCAGTACTTC
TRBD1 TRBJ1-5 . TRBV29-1 CSAGTGVNQPQHF TGCAGCGCCGGGACAGGAGTCAATCAGCCCCAGCATTTT
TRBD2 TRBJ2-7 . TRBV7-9 CASSSWTSGGQYF TGTGCCAGCAGCTCATGGACTAGCGGGGGCCAGTACTTC
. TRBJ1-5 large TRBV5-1 CASSLAGNNQPQHF TGCGCCAGCAGCTTGGCGGGCAACAATCAGCCCCAGCATTTT
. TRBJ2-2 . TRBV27 CASSFTGLAGELFF TGTGCCAGCAGTTTTACTGGGTTGGCCGGGGAGCTGTTTTTT
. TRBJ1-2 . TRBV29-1 CSVGAAYGYTF TGCAGCGTTGGGGCAGCGTATGGCTACACCTTC